Given below is one T cell receptor (beta chain) in context. Its antigen is currently unknown. Germline V lookup: CDR1 DFQATT, CDR2 SNEGSKA (reference sequence). The germline V and J ends were trimmed by 1 base and 4 bases, with 10 bases remaining between them. The CDR3 length is 13 residues. The sample belongs to a study of blood T cells in healthy people across ages. With a J-beta primer mix and a sample-barcoded 5' primer, a second PCR ran about 6 to 11 cycles. TCRdb reprocessed the 5' RACE reads with MiXCR, giving one entry per CDR3 protein. Among roughly 2 million distinct CDR3 sequences listed, roughly 49% were seen once. Study results and limitations: There was a strong correlation between TCR beta diversity and naive T cell percentage. Compared with aged donors, long-lived donors showed fewer expanded clones, suggesting selection. Per million T cells, TCR beta diversity dropped roughly linearly as age increased.

The chain uses TRBV20-1 and TRBJ2-5; D might be TRBD2 (5 bases). This clonotype was obtained from a woman aged 35 to 49 in good health. Sequencing was carried out using blood. This CDR3 is CSARADLAETQYF. As DNA, the CDR3 is TGCAGTGCTAGAGCAGATCTAGCAGAGACCCAGTACTTC.